The 11 T cell receptor beta chains reported below all come from one sample, sequenced in a study of type 1 regulatory T cells. One entry per CDR3 protein results from TCRdb running MiXCR on the reads. The sample yields approximately 77,000 distinct CDR3 sequences, less than 25% seen once. No antigen has been identified for these receptors. Study findings and constraints: Compared with non-Tr1 cells, Tr1 cells showed a narrower TCR repertoire.

Sequencing used cultured type 1 regulatory T (Tr1) cells, either the whole culture or a sorted fraction (not recorded which). The receptors originated from a human donor in good health.

In this sample, this clonotype turned up a few times. The chain links TRBV18 to TRBJ1-4; D unresolved. Per the germline V gene, CDR1 is KGHSH and CDR2 is LQKENI. Trimming pared 5 bases from V and 5 bases from J, leaving 9 bases between. This CDR3 contains 13 residues. The CDR3 here is CASSKSENEKLFF. CDR3 bases: TGTGCCAGCTCAAAGTCAGAAAATGAAAAACTGTTTTTT.

To note about this clonotype: This may arise from a read error, as a much more abundant clone is one base away. The CDR3 carries no conserved terminal phenylalanine or tryptophan, so it likely arises from a read error. The rearrangement joins TRBV9 to TRBJ1-2; 7 bases map to TRBD1. The V and J ends lost 1 base and 8 bases, in that order; junction bases with no gene match: 5. The CDR3 contains 13 residues. The germline gives CDR1 SGDLS, CDR2 YYNGEE. DNA for the CDR3: TGTGCCAGCAGCGTAACCTACAGGGGCGGCTACACCCTC. Translating gives CASSVTYRGGYTL.

At least ten counts were recorded for this clonotype. This chain joins TRBV6-5 and TRBJ2-7; TRBD1 or TRBD2 may be the D gene (5 bases each). The V end was cut by 0 bases, the J end by 7 bases, with 16 bases between. Germline loops: CDR1 MNHEY, CDR2 SVGAGI. There are 15 residues in the CDR3. CDR3 bases: TGTGCCAGCAGTTACTCAGGGGTGGGGGAGAGGGAGCAGTACTTC. It yields the protein CASSYSGVGEREQYF.

This clonotype was detected only a few times. V gene TRBV24-1 combines with J gene TRBJ2-7; TRBD2 is a possible D gene (6 bases). Germline V lookup: CDR1 KGHDR, CDR2 SFDVKD. The CDR3 contains 14 residues. V gave up 5 bases and J gave up 3 bases, with 13 bases separating them. CDR3: CATSGGTNLYEQYF. CDR3 sequence (DNA): TGTGCCACCAGTGGCGGGACCAACCTCTACGAGCAGTACTTC.

Ten or more counts support this clonotype. This chain connects TRBV28 to TRBJ1-5, with TRBD1 matching over 8 bases. CDR1 and CDR2 from the germline V gene are MDHEN and SYDVKM. V shed 4 bases, J shed 5 bases, and the junction held 4 bases outside the gene matches. The CDR3 extends over 14 amino acids. CDR3 DNA sequence: TGTGCCAGCAGTTCAATACAGGGGGATCAGCCCCAGCATTTT. Its translation is CASSSIQGDQPQHF.

This clonotype was detected only a few times. The J gene is TRBJ2-6, the V gene TRBV6-2 or TRBV6-3; perhaps TRBD1 as D (5 bases). V lost 5 bases and J 1 base, leaving 9 bases between the germline ends. Germline loops: CDR1 MNHEY, CDR2 SVGEGT. This CDR3 is built from 15 residues. The CDR3 here is CASSRGQSGANVLTF. The CDR3, as DNA: TGTGCCAGCAGTAGGGGCCAGTCTGGGGCCAACGTCCTGACTTTC.

This clonotype showed up many times. The J gene is TRBJ2-3, the V gene TRBV20-1; 7 bases agree with TRBD1. Per the germline V gene, CDR1 is DFQATT and CDR2 is SNEGSKA (reference sequence). J gave up 3 bases and V 6 bases, and 9 bases lay outside the gene matches. The length of the CDR3 is 14 residues. The CDR3, as DNA: TGCAGTGCCCCCTCAGGGACAGCGACAGATACGCAGTATTTT. Translating gives CSAPSGTATDTQYF.

The sample holds a few counts of this clonotype. The rearrangement links TRBV20-1 to TRBJ2-2, with TRBD2 matching over 13 bases. CDR3 length: 15 residues. V shed 6 bases and J 9 bases; nucleotides not matched to a gene: 10. The germline gives CDR1 DFQATT, CDR2 SNEGSKA (reference sequence). The CDR3 loop reads CSATDTSGRARELFF. The CDR3 DNA is TGCAGTGCCACTGACACTAGCGGGAGGGCCAGGGAGCTGTTTTTT.

This chain connects TRBV20-1 to TRBJ2-1; possibly TRBD2 for D (5 bases). Germline values: CDR1 DFQATT, CDR2 SNEGSKA (reference sequence). Trimming stripped 5 bases from V and 0 bases from J, with 11 bases between. CDR3 length: 14 amino acids. The CDR3 reads CSAPRGSSYNEQFF. The CDR3 region has the DNA TGCAGTGCTCCCCGGGGAAGCTCCTACAATGAGCAGTTCTTC.

This chain uses TRBV24-1 with TRBJ2-3; no reliable D call. The germline V gene has CDR1 KGHDR and CDR2 SFDVKD. The CDR3 sequence is 14 residues long. V gave up 2 bases and J gave up 3 bases, with 8 bases separating them. The CDR3 loop is CATSDSWETDTQYF. The CDR3 DNA is TGTGCCACCAGTGATTCCTGGGAAACAGATACGCAGTATTTT.

This clonotype appeared many times. This chain uses TRBV20-1 with TRBJ2-7; D could derive from TRBD1 or TRBD2 (6 bases each). CDR3 length: 14 amino acids. The V gene lost 3 bases and the J gene lost 0 bases, with 12 bases spanning the gap. Germline lookup yields CDR1 DFQATT and CDR2 SNEGSKA (reference sequence). For the CDR3, the DNA is TGCAGTGCTAGCGGAGGGGGATCCTCCTACGAGCAGTACTTC. This sequence encodes CSASGGGSSYEQYF.